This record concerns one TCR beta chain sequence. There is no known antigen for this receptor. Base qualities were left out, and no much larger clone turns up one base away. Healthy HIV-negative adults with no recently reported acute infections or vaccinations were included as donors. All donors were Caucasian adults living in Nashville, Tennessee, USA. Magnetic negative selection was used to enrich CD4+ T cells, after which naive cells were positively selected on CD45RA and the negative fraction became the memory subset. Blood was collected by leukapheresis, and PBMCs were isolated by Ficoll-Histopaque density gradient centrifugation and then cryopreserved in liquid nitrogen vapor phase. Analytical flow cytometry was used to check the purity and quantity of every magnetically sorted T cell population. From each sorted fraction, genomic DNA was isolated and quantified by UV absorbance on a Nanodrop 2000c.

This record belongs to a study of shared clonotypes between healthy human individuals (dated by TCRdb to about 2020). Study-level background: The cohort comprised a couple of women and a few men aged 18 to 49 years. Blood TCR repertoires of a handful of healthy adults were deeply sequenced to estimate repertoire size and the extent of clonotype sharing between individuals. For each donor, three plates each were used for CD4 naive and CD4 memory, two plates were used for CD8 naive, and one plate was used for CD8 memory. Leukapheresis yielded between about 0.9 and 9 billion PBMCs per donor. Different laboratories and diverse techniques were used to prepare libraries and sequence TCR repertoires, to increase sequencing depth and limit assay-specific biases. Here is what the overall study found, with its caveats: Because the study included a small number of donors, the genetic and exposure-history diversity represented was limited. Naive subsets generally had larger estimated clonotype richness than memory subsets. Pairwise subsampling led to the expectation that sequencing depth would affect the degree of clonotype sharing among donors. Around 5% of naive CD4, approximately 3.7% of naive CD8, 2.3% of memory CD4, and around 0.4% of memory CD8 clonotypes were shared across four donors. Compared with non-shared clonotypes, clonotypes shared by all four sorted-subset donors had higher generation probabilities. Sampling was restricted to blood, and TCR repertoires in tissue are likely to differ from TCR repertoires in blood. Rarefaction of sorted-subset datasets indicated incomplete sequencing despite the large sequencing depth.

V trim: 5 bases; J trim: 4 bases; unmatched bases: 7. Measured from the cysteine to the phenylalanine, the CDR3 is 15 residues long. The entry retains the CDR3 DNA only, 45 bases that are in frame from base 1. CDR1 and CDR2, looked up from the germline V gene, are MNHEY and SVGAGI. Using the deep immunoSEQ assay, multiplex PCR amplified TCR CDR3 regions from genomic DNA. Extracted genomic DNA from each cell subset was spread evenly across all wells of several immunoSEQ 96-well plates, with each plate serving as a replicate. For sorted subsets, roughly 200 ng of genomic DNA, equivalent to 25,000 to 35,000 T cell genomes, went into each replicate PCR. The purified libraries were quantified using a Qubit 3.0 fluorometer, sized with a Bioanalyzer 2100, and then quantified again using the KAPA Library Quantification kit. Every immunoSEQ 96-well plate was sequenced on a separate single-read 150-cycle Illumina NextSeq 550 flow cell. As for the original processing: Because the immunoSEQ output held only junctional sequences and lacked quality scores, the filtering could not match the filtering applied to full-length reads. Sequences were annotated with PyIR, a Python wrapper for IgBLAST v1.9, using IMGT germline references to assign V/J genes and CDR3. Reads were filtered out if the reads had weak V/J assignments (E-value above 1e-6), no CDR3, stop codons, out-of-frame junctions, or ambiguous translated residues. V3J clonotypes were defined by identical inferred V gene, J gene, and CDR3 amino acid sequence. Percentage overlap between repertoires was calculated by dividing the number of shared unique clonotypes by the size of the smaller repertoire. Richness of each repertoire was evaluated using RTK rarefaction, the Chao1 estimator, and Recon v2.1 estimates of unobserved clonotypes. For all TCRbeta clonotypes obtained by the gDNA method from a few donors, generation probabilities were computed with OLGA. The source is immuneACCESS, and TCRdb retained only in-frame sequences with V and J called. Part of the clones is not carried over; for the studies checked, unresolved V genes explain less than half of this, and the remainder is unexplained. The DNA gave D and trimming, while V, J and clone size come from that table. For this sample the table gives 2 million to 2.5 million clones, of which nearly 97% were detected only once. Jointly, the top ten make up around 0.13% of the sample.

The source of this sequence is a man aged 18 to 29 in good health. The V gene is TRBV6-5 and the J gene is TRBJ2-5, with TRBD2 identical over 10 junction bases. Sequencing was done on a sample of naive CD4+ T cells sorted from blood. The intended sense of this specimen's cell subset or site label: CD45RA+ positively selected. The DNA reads TGTGCCAGCAGTCCTAGCGGGGGCGAGAGAGAGACCCAGTACTTC. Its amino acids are CASSPSGGERETQYF.